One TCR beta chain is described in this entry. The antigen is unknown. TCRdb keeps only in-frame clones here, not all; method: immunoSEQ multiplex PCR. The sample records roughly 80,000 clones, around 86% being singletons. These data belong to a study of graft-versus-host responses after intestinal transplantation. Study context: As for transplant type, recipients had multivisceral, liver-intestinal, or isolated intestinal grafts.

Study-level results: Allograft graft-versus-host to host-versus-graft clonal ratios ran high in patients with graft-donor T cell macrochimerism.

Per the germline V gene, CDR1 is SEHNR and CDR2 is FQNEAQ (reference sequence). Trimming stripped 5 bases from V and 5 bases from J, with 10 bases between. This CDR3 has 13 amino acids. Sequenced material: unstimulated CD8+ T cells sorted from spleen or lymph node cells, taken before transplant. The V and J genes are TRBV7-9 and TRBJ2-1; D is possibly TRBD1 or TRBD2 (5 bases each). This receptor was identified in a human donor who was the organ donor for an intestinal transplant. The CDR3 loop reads CASSGGDHNEQFF. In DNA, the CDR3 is TGTGCCAGCAGCGGGGGAGACCACAATGAGCAGTTCTTC.